The 13 T cell receptor beta chains below all came from one sample that was sequenced in a study of cytomegalovirus exposure and HLA in healthy donors. The PCR had 60 Vbeta and 13 Jbeta primers. Data came from immunoSEQ multiplex PCR; TCRdb stores just in-frame clones and leaves some out. The table shows about 97,000 clones, with roughly 74% occurring only once. Sequencing was done on a sample of PBMCs. The source is a middle-aged woman in good health and CMV-seronegative.

This clone was recorded once. V and J are TRBV5-1 and TRBJ1-6, with D perhaps matching TRBD1 (5 bases). Per germline, CDR1 SGHRS and CDR2 YFSETQ. Trimming removed 1 base from V and 3 bases from J, with 11 bases in between. The CDR3 length is 16 residues. The CDR3 DNA sequence: TGCGCCAGCAGCTTGAATCAGGGAAGCTATAATTCACCCCTCCACTTT. Its translation is CASSLNQGSYNSPLHF.

The chain recombines TRBV27 with TRBJ2-1; 11 bases are a match to TRBD2. V was clipped by 2 bases and J by 9 bases; unmatched bases: 6. The CDR3 covers 15 residues. The V gene's germline CDR1 is MNHEY and CDR2 SMNVEV (reference sequence). CDR3 DNA sequence: TGTGCCAGCAGTTTAGTAACTAGCGGGAGTGGTGAGCAGTTCTTC. This gives the protein CASSLVTSGSGEQFF.

This clone was observed a handful of times. The V call is TRBV7-2, the J call TRBJ2-3; 9 bases match TRBD2. V shed 4 bases, J shed 2 bases, and the junction held 10 bases outside the gene matches. CDR3 length: 17 residues. Looked up from germline, CDR1 is SGHTA and CDR2 is FQGNSA. CDR3 region: CASSSRRGGDNTDTQYF. The CDR3, as DNA: TGTGCCAGCAGCTCCCGCCGCGGGGGGGACAACACAGATACGCAGTATTTT.

This CDR3 is CASSERGGVGANTEAFF. In DNA, the CDR3 is TGCGCCAGCAGTGAGCGGGGGGGGGTTGGTGCAAACACTGAAGCTTTCTTT. This chain connects TRBV10-2 to TRBJ1-1; tentative D call: TRBD1 (5 bases). There are 17 residues in the CDR3. Germline values: CDR1 WSHSY, CDR2 SAAADI. The germline V and J ends were trimmed by 2 bases and 2 bases, with 18 bases remaining between them.

The table lists this clone with a few counts. This sequence joins TRBV5-8 and TRBJ2-6; 8 nucleotides line up with TRBD2. J gave up 3 bases and V 0 bases, and 2 bases lay outside the gene matches. The CDR3 has 16 amino acids. Germline lookup yields CDR1 SGHTS and CDR2 YDEGEE. The CDR3 coding sequence is TGTGCCAGCAGCTTGGCCGGGGGGGTTGGGGCCAACGTCCTGACTTTC. It translates to CASSLAGGVGANVLTF. The whole variable domain, filled in from reference TRBV5-8 and TRBJ2-6, reads EAGVTQSPTHLIKTRGQQATLRCSPISGHTSVYWYQQALGLGLQFLLWYDEGEERNRGNFPPRFSGRQFPNYSSELNVNALELEDSALYLCASSLAGGVGANVLTFGAGSRLTVL.

The chain employs TRBV5-1 and TRBJ1-1; TRBD1 is a possible D gene (5 bases). The CDR3 runs to 14 residues. The germline V and J ends were trimmed by 2 bases and 2 bases, with 10 bases remaining between them. The germline V gene encodes CDR1 SGHRS and CDR2 YFSETQ. The CDR3: CASSFAQANTEAFF. As DNA, the CDR3 is TGCGCCAGCAGCTTTGCACAGGCTAACACTGAAGCTTTCTTT.

This clone was recorded a few times. The chain is built from TRBV15 and TRBJ2-5; TRBD2 aligns across 12 bases. The germline V gene encodes CDR1 LNHNV and CDR2 YYDKDF (reference sequence). This CDR3 comprises 17 residues. V trimming: 1 base; J trimming: 5 bases; junction bases outside the gene matches: 8. The DNA of the CDR3 is TGTGCCACCAGCAGAGGGCCTAGCGGGGGGGCCGCTGAGACCCAGTACTTC. Its translation is CATSRGPSGGAAETQYF. The whole variable domain, filled in from reference TRBV15 and TRBJ2-5, reads DAMVIQNPRYQVTQFGKPVTLSCSQTLNHNVMYWYQQKSSQAPKLLFHYYDKDFNNEADTPDNFQSRRPNTSFCFLDIRSPGLGDTAMYLCATSRGPSGGAAETQYFGPGTRLLVL.

In its sample, this clone was seen once. V gene TRBV19 combines with J gene TRBJ2-1; TRBD2 aligns across 7 bases. CDR3 size: 11 residues. Germline CDR1 and CDR2: LNHDA and SQIVND (reference sequence). The trim removed 8 bases at V and 12 bases at J, leaving 7 bases unmatched. The CDR3 sequence: CASRRGDWQFF. DNA of the CDR3: TGTGCCAGTCGTCGGGGGGACTGGCAGTTCTTC.

This clone occurred once. The DNA of the CDR3 is TGTGCCAGCAGCTCCCAGGGCGCAGATACGCAGTATTTT. This codes for CASSSQGADTQYF. The chain couples TRBV5-8 to TRBJ2-3; tentatively, D is TRBD1 (5 bases). This CDR3 has 13 residues. Germline assignment: CDR1 SGHTS and CDR2 YDEGEE. V dropped 3 bases and J dropped 4 bases, with 9 bases sitting between them.

V is TRBV7-9 and J is TRBJ2-7; TRBD1 matches 8 bases. CDR1 and CDR2 from the germline V gene are SEHNR and FQNEAQ (reference sequence). The CDR3 extends over 14 amino acids. After removal of 5 bases from V and 4 bases from J, the junction contained 7 bases not matched to a gene. The CDR3 here is CASSPTGVEYEQYF. Written as DNA, the CDR3 is TGTGCCAGCAGCCCGACAGGGGTTGAATACGAGCAGTACTTC.

The CDR3 DNA reads TGTGCCAGCAGTTTATGGGGGACAGGGGTTTACACTGAAGCTTTCTTT. It specifies CASSLWGTGVYTEAFF. The chain is built from TRBV28 and TRBJ1-1; the match to TRBD1 covers 10 bases. The CDR3 has 16 residues. J lost 3 bases, V lost 0 bases, and 4 bases had no gene match. CDR1 MDHEN and CDR2 SYDVKM come from the germline V gene.

CDR3 in amino acids: CASSATSGLSTDTQYF. The DNA of the CDR3 is TGTGCCAGCAGCGCCACTAGCGGACTTAGCACAGATACGCAGTATTTT. The rearrangement uses TRBV9 and TRBJ2-3, with TRBD2 identical over 8 bases. This CDR3 region has 16 residues. The germline gives CDR1 SGDLS, CDR2 YYNGEE. The ends lost 3 bases at V and 0 bases at J; junction bases unmatched: 6.

V gene TRBV28 combines with J gene TRBJ2-3, with 9 nucleotides matching TRBD1. There are 15 residues in the CDR3. Trimming cost V 10 bases and J 0 bases; bases outside gene matches: 8. CDR1 and CDR2 from the germline V gene are MDHEN and SYDVKM. CDR3 nucleotide sequence: TGTGCCACCACACTCGGGACAGGGAGCACAGATACGCAGTATTTT. It is translated as CATTLGTGSTDTQYF.